The rows below give T cell receptor beta chains drawn from one sample of a study of regulatory T cells in long-lasting Graves disease. TCRdb re-analysed the multiplex PCR reads in MiXCR, keeping a single row per CDR3 protein. Here the sample spans about 530,000 distinct CDR3 sequences, 15% to 20% being singletons. The data also belong to a second study, concerning T cells in Graves' hyperthyroidism and ophthalmopathy.

The source was peripheral blood mononuclear cells (PBMCs), collected at new diagnosis, from a patient treated with antithyroid drugs. The source is a woman aged 40-65 years with Graves disease. The CDR3 runs from the conserved cysteine through the conserved F or W. The order of the fields is D gene, clone size, J gene, V gene, CDR3 DNA, CDR3 protein. A D gene is named only where the DNA matches it firmly. A clone size is listed for some rows: how often the clone was seen (once, few, many), or a class if it is expanded.

. | . | TRBJ2-3 | TRBV19 | TGTGCCAGTAGTATATTGGCCCAGGGAAGCACAGATACGCAGTATTTT | CASSILAQGSTDTQYF
TRBD1 | . | TRBJ1-4 | TRBV5-5 | TGTGCCAGCAGCCCCCAGGGGGGGAATACCCTTGAAAAACTGTTTTTT | CASSPQGGNTLEKLFF
. | few | TRBJ2-7 | TRBV19 | TGTGCCAGAGGGGACGGACAAAACGAGCAGTACTTC | CARGDGQNEQYF
TRBD2 | many | TRBJ2-1 | TRBV5-1 | TGCGCCAGCAGCCCTAGCGGGGGACTAGCGGGGAGCAATGAGCAGTTCTTC | CASSPSGGLAGSNEQFF
TRBD1 | . | TRBJ1-4 | TRBV5-4 | TGTGCCAGCAGCAAATCAGGGGGCTTCGGTGAAAAACTGTTTTTT | CASSKSGGFGEKLFF
. | . | TRBJ1-3 | TRBV29-1 | TGCAGCGTCTCCGCCTTGGGGGAGGACAACTCTGGAAACACCATATATTTT | CSVSALGEDNSGNTIYF
. | . | TRBJ1-6 | TRBV12-3/TRBV12-4 | TGTGCCAGCAGTTGGGGGCGCAGGGGATATAATTCACCCCCCCACTTT | CASSWGRRGYNSPPHF
. | . | TRBJ2-2 | TRBV28 | TGTGCCAGCATCCATTTAATGGGCACCGGGGAGCTGTTTTTT | CASIHLMGTGELFF
. | . | TRBJ2-2 | TRBV4-1 | TGCGCCAGCAGCCAACAGAGGAGCGGGGAGCTGTTTTTT | CASSQQRSGELFF
. | many | TRBJ2-5 | TRBV7-8 | TGTGCCAGCAGCTTCACCAGCGGCGGCGAGACCCAGTACTTC | CASSFTSGGETQYF
TRBD1 | many | TRBJ2-1 | TRBV18 | TGTGCCAGCTCACTCCCTGGACAGGGATGGTACAATGAGCAGTTCTTC | CASSLPGQGWYNEQFF
. | many | TRBJ2-5 | TRBV3-1 | TGTGCCAGCAGCCCCAGCCAGGCGGAGACCCAGTACTTC | CASSPSQAETQYF
TRBD1 | many | TRBJ2-1 | TRBV4-1 | TGCGCCAGCAGCCACGGACAGGCCCCCTACTACAATGAGCAGTTCTTC | CASSHGQAPYYNEQFF
. | many | TRBJ2-1 | TRBV3-1 | TGTGCCAGCAGCCCTAGGGGTTGGGAGCAGTTCTTC | CASSPRGWEQFF
. | . | TRBJ1-1 | TRBV5-4 | TGTGCCAGCAGCCCGCCCCCCGGGAGGGACACTGAAGCTTTCTTT | CASSPPPGRDTEAFF
. | many | TRBJ2-7 | TRBV20-1 | TGCAGTGCCCTTGGGTCATCCACCTACGAGCAGTACTTC | CSALGSSTYEQYF
. | many | TRBJ2-3 | TRBV7-2 | TGTGCCAGCAGCTTAGCGGCCGGGGACCATACGCAGTATTTT | CASSLAAGDHTQYF
TRBD2 | many | TRBJ2-2 | TRBV7-2 | TGTGCCAGCAGCCAAGGACTAGCGCCACAACTCGGGGAGCTGTTTTTT | CASSQGLAPQLGELFF
TRBD1 | many | TRBJ2-5 | TRBV6-2/TRBV6-3 | TGTGCCAGCAGTCCTCGGGGACAGAGCCAAGAGACCCAGTACTTC | CASSPRGQSQETQYF
TRBD2 | few | TRBJ2-1 | TRBV11-2 | TGTGCCAGCAGCCCGGGACTAGCGGGGGGCGGCAATGAGCAGTTCTTC | CASSPGLAGGGNEQFF
. | many | TRBJ2-7 | TRBV28 | TGTGCCAGCAGTTTACGAGGGGAGAGTTTCTACGAGCAGTACTTC | CASSLRGESFYEQYF
TRBD1 | few | TRBJ1-6 | TRBV19 | TGTGCCAGTAGTACCTTACAGGGGGCGAATTCACCCCTCCACTTT | CASSTLQGANSPLHF
TRBD1 | many | TRBJ1-4 | TRBV12-3/TRBV12-4 | TGTGCCAGCAGACGGGGGACAGATCCTAATGAAAAACTGTTTTTT | CASRRGTDPNEKLFF
TRBD1 | few | TRBJ2-2 | TRBV6-1 | TGTGCCAGCAAGTACAGGGGAACCGGGGAGCTGTTTTTT | CASKYRGTGELFF
. | few | TRBJ1-5 | TRBV27 | TGTGCCAGCAGCTCAACGGATGGGTGGCAGCCCCAGCATTTT | CASSSTDGWQPQHF
TRBD1 | few | TRBJ1-1 | TRBV4-2 | TGTGCCAGCAGCCAAGGGACAGGGCAGTACACTGAAGCTTTCTTT | CASSQGTGQYTEAFF
TRBD2 | many | TRBJ2-2 | TRBV11-2 | TGTGCCAGCAGCCCTAGCGGGGGGGCCGGGGGCGGGGAGCTGTTTTTT | CASSPSGGAGGGELFF
. | many | TRBJ2-2 | TRBV7-3 | TGTGCCAGCAGCTTAATGCCGGGGGGCGCGAACACCGGGGAGCTGTTTTTT | CASSLMPGGANTGELFF
. | few | TRBJ2-1 | TRBV6-1 | TGTGCCAGCAGCTTGGGACCGGGAGTCTACAATGAGCAGTTCTTC | CASSLGPGVYNEQFF
. | few | TRBJ2-3 | TRBV7-2 | TGTGCCAGCAGCTTAAACACAGTCGATACGCAGTATTTT | CASSLNTVDTQYF
. | few | TRBJ2-7 | TRBV6-2/TRBV6-3 | TGTGCCAGCAGCCACAGCGCTGTCTCCTACGAGCAGTACTTC | CASSHSAVSYEQYF
. | many | TRBJ2-3 | TRBV2 | TGTGCCAGCAGTGACGGGGTCACAGATACGCAGTATTTT | CASSDGVTDTQYF
. | many | TRBJ2-5 | TRBV2 | TGTGCCAGCCGGAGGGGGGAGACCCAGTACTTC | CASRRGETQYF
. | many | TRBJ2-7 | TRBV6-1 | TGTGCCAGCACGGGTGGGGGGCCCTACGAGCAGTACTTC | CASTGGGPYEQYF
. | many | TRBJ2-7 | TRBV6-5 | TGTGCCAGCAGTTACTCGAGACCGGGGGAGCAGTACTTC | CASSYSRPGEQYF
. | many | TRBJ1-4 | TRBV28 | TGTGCCAGCAGTCAGGGAGGGAGAGACGAAAAACTGTTTTTT | CASSQGGRDEKLFF
. | many | TRBJ2-1 | TRBV2 | TGTGCCAGCAGTGAATTGGCTCAGAGGCAGCAGTTCTTC | CASSELAQRQQFF
. | few | TRBJ2-1 | TRBV18 | TGTGCCAGCTCACCAGGCCTCGGAGACAGCTCCTACAATGAGCAGTTCTTC | CASSPGLGDSSYNEQFF
. | few | TRBJ2-3 | TRBV5-1 | TGCGCCAGCAGGGCGGGGGCCTCTAGCACAGATACGCAGTATTTT | CASRAGASSTDTQYF
. | . | TRBJ1-3 | TRBV6-5 | TGTGCCAGCAGTTACTCGCTCGGGAAGTCTGGAAACACCATATATTTT | CASSYSLGKSGNTIYF
. | many | TRBJ2-5 | TRBV3-1 | TGTGCCAGCAGCCGGGCCCTCGGATTACAAGAGACCCAGTACTTC | CASSRALGLQETQYF
. | . | TRBJ1-4 | TRBV4-1 | TGCGCCAGCAGGAGGACAGAAGAGAAGGATAATGAAAAACTGTTTTTT | CASRRTEEKDNEKLFF
. | few | TRBJ2-5 | TRBV10-3 | TGTGCCATCAGTCCGACGGAGGGGATATACCAAGAGACCCAGTACTTC | CAISPTEGIYQETQYF
. | . | TRBJ2-7 | TRBV18 | TGTGCCAGCTCACCACGCGGGAACTACGAGCAGTACTTC | CASSPRGNYEQYF
. | . | TRBJ1-5 | TRBV6-1 | TGTGCCAGCAGTGAAGCTGCAGAGGGGCGCAATCAGCCCCAGCATTTT | CASSEAAEGRNQPQHF
. | few | TRBJ2-1 | TRBV7-6 | TGTGCCAGCAGCACATCCGGCGTTACGACAGCCCGCAATGAGCAGTTCTTC | CASSTSGVTTARNEQFF
. | . | TRBJ1-2 | TRBV20-1 | TGCAGTGCTTTCACAGGGTCCGGGTATGGCTACACCTTC | CSAFTGSGYGYTF
. | many | TRBJ1-1 | TRBV2 | TGTGCCAGCAGTGCCACCTATAACAGGGACGCGAACCGGGTGGGATACATGAACACTGAAGCTTTCTTT | CASSATYNRDANRVGYMNTEAFF
. | many | TRBJ1-6 | TRBV12-3/TRBV12-4 | TGTGCCAGCAGTTTCCGTCAGCAATCACCCCTCCACTTT | CASSFRQQSPLHF
. | few | TRBJ2-4 | TRBV7-2 | TGTGCCACCCGGGGGTCCGCAAACATTCAGTACTTC | CATRGSANIQYF
. | . | TRBJ1-4 | TRBV30 | TGTGCCGCCGGGAATGAAAAACTGTTTTTT | CAAGNEKLFF
. | many | TRBJ2-1 | TRBV6-5 | TGTGCCAGCAGTTACTATTCCCCCGGGCATGAGCAGTTCTTC | CASSYYSPGHEQFF
. | . | TRBJ2-1 | TRBV9 | TGTGCCAGCAGCGTAGAGGGATCTAGCTCCTACAATGAGCAGTTCTTC | CASSVEGSSSYNEQFF
. | once | TRBJ1-1 | TRBV19 | TGTGCCAGTAGTATTCAGGGTGTCGCTGAAGCTTTCTTT | CASSIQGVAEAFF
TRBD2 | many | TRBJ2-3 | TRBV7-3 | TGTGCCAGCAGCAATACCGCGGGGGTCGGGACGCAGTATTTT | CASSNTAGVGTQYF